These 3 T cell receptor beta chains came from one sample sequenced in a study of blood T cells in healthy people across ages. It was with a sample-barcoded 5' primer and a J-beta primer mix that a second PCR of roughly 7 to 12 cycles was run. TCRdb processed the 5' RACE reads anew with MiXCR; each CDR3 protein has one entry. The sample shows about 730,000 distinct CDR3 sequences, around 46% of them seen only once. Input material: blood. These receptor sequences come from a woman in her sixties or seventies in good health.

This sequence joins TRBV27 and TRBJ1-2; D is possibly TRBD1 (6 bases). Germline loops: CDR1 MNHEY, CDR2 SMNVEV (reference sequence). The CDR3 is made up of 15 amino acids. Trimming took off 6 bases at V and 3 bases at J, with 17 bases between the two ends. CDR3: CASSSLLRGDYGYTF. CDR3 nucleotide sequence: TGTGCCAGCAGCTCCCTCCTCAGGGGCGACTATGGCTACACCTTC.

This clonotype was counted a few times. The chain employs TRBV7-9 and TRBJ2-1; 8 positions match TRBD2. V lost 0 bases, J lost 2 bases, and 3 bases stayed unmatched. The CDR3 is made up of 16 amino acids. From germline, CDR1 is SEHNR and CDR2 FQNEAQ (reference sequence). CDR3 sequence reads: CASSLAAGGAYNEQFF. CDR3 sequence (DNA): TGTGCCAGCAGCTTAGCAGCCGGGGGGGCCTACAATGAGCAGTTCTTC.

This clonotype came up many times. This chain links TRBV4-2 with TRBJ2-1; 9 positions agree with TRBD2. The germline CDR1 and CDR2 sequences are LGHNA and YNFKEQ. The length of the CDR3 is 15 residues. The V and J ends lost 4 bases and 3 bases, in that order; junction bases with no gene match: 4. CDR3 sequence reads: CASSPGLASYNEQFF. The CDR3 DNA reads TGTGCCAGCAGCCCGGGACTAGCTAGCTACAATGAGCAGTTCTTC.